The subject of this entry is one T cell receptor beta chain. The antigen remains undetermined. This sample is part of a study of T-cell reconstitution after alpha-beta-depleted transplantation in children. Study conclusions and caveats: Some patients showed high day-60 TCRbeta diversity, which derived from surviving recipient T cells and thymic progenitors. Expanded graft clones, several hundred of them, were reportedly the source of alpha-beta T cells about two months after transplant. It was newly produced T cells that mostly accounted for T-cell counts and diversity one year after transplant.

The V and J ends lost 4 bases and 3 bases respectively, with 11 bases between them. The CDR3 is 14 residues long. Germline V gene lookup returns CDR1 SGHTS and CDR2 YDEGEE. Unique molecular identifiers featured in how the TCRbeta library was prepared. Each CDR3 protein gets one entry after TCRdb re-called the PCR reads with MiXCR. The sample holds 350,000 to 500,000 distinct CDR3 sequences, around two fifths seen once. The sequenced sample was PBMCs, obtained before TCRalphabeta/CD19-depleted stem cell transplant. This TCR was sampled from a girl aged 2-15 years with aplastic anemia, due to receive a stem cell transplant. This rearrangement joins TRBV5-8 to TRBJ2-1, with D possibly matching TRBD1 (6 bases). This CDR3 is CASSIDRYYNEQFF. The CDR3 DNA reads TGTGCCAGCAGCATCGACAGGTACTACAATGAGCAGTTCTTC.